Below, 22 T cell receptor beta chains from the same sample are listed, as sequenced in a study of beta chain features in type 1 diabetes. Findings and caveats of the study: Within each of all four CD4+ subsets, Type 1 diabetes patients had TCRB CDR3s that were moderately but significantly shorter.

No antigen is known for these receptors. Reverse transcribing all isolated RNA meant expressed TCRB transcripts were sequenced. The data were produced by immunoSEQ multiplex PCR, yet TCRdb's version contains in-frame clones alone and is incomplete. The table includes 300,000 to 350,000 clones, roughly 8.8% detected once. The sequenced material came from central memory CD4+ T cells from blood. Receptors originate from a man aged 30 to 39 with type 1 diabetes.

At least ten counts were recorded for this clone. At the DNA level, this CDR3 is encoded by other sequences in the same sample as well. The gene calls are TRBV6-5 and TRBJ1-5; TRBD1 matches at 8 bases. V lost 5 bases and J lost 4; bases outside the gene matches: 4. Germline values: CDR1 MNHEY, CDR2 SVGAGI. The CDR3 totals 14 residues. The CDR3 bases are TGTGCCAGCAGTCCCCGACAGGGGAATCAGCCCCAGCATTTT. It translates to CASSPRQGNQPQHF.

This chain connects TRBV7-9 to TRBJ1-1; 7 bases agree with TRBD1. The CDR3 covers 17 residues. V gave up 0 bases and J gave up 4 bases; unmatched junction bases: 11. CDR1 is SEHNR, CDR2 FQNEAQ, per germline (reference sequence). The CDR3, as DNA: TGTGCCAGCAGCTTAGCGATGACAGGGAGGGGGATCACTGAAGCTTTCTTT. Amino acids: CASSLAMTGRGITEAFF.

With respect to this clone: This same CDR3 is encoded by further DNA sequences in the sample. V usage is TRBV27 and J usage is TRBJ2-5; unclear D gene. The length of the CDR3 is 15 residues. Trimming took 5 bases from V and 5 from J, leaving 18 bases between them. The germline gives CDR1 MNHEY, CDR2 SMNVEV (reference sequence). The CDR3 DNA reads as TGTGCCAGCAGTAGAGGCCTCACTCCCCAGGAGACCCAGTACTTC. This gives the protein CASSRGLTPQETQYF.

This clone was counted between two and nine times. Sequence at one end of the junction differs from germline and may be a read error. This chain uses TRBV6-5 with TRBJ2-7; the D gene is possibly TRBD2 (6 bases). CDR3 length equals 16 residues. Germline V lookup: CDR1 MNHEY, CDR2 SVGAGI. CDR3 DNA: TGTGCCAGCAGCTACTCACCGGGGGAGAGGTCCTACGAGCAGTACTTC. Amino acid sequence: CASSYSPGERSYEQYF.

This clone was seen many times. The chain joins TRBV10-3 to TRBJ2-4, with no clear D. Per the germline V gene, CDR1 is ENHRY and CDR2 is SYGVKD. The CDR3 length is 13 residues. The V end was cut by 3 bases, the J end by 9 bases, with 12 bases between. CDR3 amino acids: CAISDYVHGIQYF. The CDR3 coding sequence is TGTGCCATCAGTGATTATGTACATGGCATTCAGTACTTC.

The chain couples TRBV11-2 to TRBJ2-5; 7 bases are shared with TRBD1. The ends lost 0 bases at V and 4 bases at J; junction bases unmatched: 2. Germline V lookup: CDR1 SGHAT, CDR2 FQNNGV. CDR3 length: 14 amino acids. CDR3 amino acids: CASSLDRGRETQYF. The DNA of the CDR3 is TGTGCCAGCAGCTTAGATAGGGGGCGAGAGACCCAGTACTTC.

Only a few counts were recorded for this clone. This chain uses TRBV10-3 with TRBJ1-2; maybe TRBD1 (5 bases). CDR1 ENHRY and CDR2 SYGVKD come from the germline V gene. This CDR3 is 14 amino acids long. V dropped 2 bases and J dropped 4 bases, with 11 bases sitting between them. CDR3 in amino acids: CAISEGADVYGYTF. The CDR3 nucleotides read TGTGCCATCAGTGAGGGGGCGGACGTCTATGGCTACACCTTC.

This chain connects TRBV29-1 to TRBJ2-3; 12 nucleotides match TRBD2. The CDR3 length is 15 residues. Germline lookup yields CDR1 SQVTM and CDR2 ANQGSEA. V was pared by 2 bases and J by 5 bases, with 5 bases of the junction left unmatched. CDR3 amino acids: CSVEWTSGERDTQYF. CDR3 nucleotides: TGCAGCGTTGAATGGACTAGCGGGGAACGAGATACGCAGTATTTT.

About this clone itself: At the DNA level, this CDR3 is encoded by other sequences in the same sample as well. This chain connects TRBV18 to TRBJ2-5; D gene uncertain. V dropped 0 bases and J dropped 1 base, with 3 bases sitting between them. The CDR3 covers 13 residues. Per germline, CDR1 KGHSH and CDR2 LQKENI. The CDR3 loop reads CASSPPSQETQYF. The CDR3 DNA reads TGTGCCAGCTCACCACCGTCCCAAGAGACCCAGTACTTC.

This clone was seen more than once but under ten times. The V and J genes are TRBV7-2 and TRBJ2-5; TRBD2 agrees at 13 bases. The length of the CDR3 is 15 residues. J gave up 4 bases and V 4 bases, and 3 bases lay outside the gene matches. Germline values: CDR1 SGHTA, CDR2 FQGNSA. CDR3 region: CASSSRTSGGETQYF. In DNA form, the CDR3 reads TGTGCCAGCAGCTCGAGGACTAGCGGGGGAGAGACCCAGTACTTC.

The V call is TRBV7-2, the J call TRBJ1-5; D is perhaps TRBD1 (5 bases). The CDR3 spans 14 residues. Germline CDR1 and CDR2: SGHTA and FQGNSA. The V end lost 1 base, the J end lost 4 bases, and 8 bases lay between the germline ends. CDR3 amino acids: CASSLDQGNQPQHF. The DNA for the CDR3 is TGTGCCAGCAGCTTAGATCAGGGAAATCAGCCCCAGCATTTT.

CDR3 in DNA: TGTGCCAGCAGCACCTCTAGGACAGGGATCGGGGAGCTGTTTTTT. Protein product: CASSTSRTGIGELFF. The rearrangement links TRBV9 to TRBJ2-2; 8 bases match TRBD1. Germline assignment: CDR1 SGDLS and CDR2 YYNGEE. Germline trimming cut 4 bases from V and 7 bases from J; bases unmatched to any gene: 9. The CDR3 extends over 15 amino acids.

The table lists this clone with a few counts. CDR3 coding DNA: TGCAGCATACCCGGGACAGAATCCTACGAGCAGTACTTC. This sequence encodes CSIPGTESYEQYF. This chain joins TRBV29-1 and TRBJ2-7; 7 nucleotides agree with TRBD1. The CDR3 has 13 amino acids. V shed 8 bases and J 1 base; nucleotides not matched to a gene: 8. Germline-derived CDR1 and CDR2 are SQVTM and ANQGSEA.

This clone was detected only a few times. J is TRBJ1-1 and V is TRBV5-6; 7 nucleotides agree with TRBD1. The junction had 14 bases not matched to a gene; V was cut back by 4 bases and J by 2 bases. This CDR3 is built from 17 residues. Per germline, CDR1 SGHDT and CDR2 YYEEEE. The chain's CDR3 is CASSPLLDTGENTEAFF. The CDR3 DNA is TGTGCCAGCAGCCCCCTCCTGGATACAGGGGAAAACACTGAAGCTTTCTTT.

The chain combines TRBV19 with TRBJ1-1; D remains unclear. The germline gives CDR1 LNHDA, CDR2 SQIVND (reference sequence). Trimming pared 4 bases from V and 4 bases from J, leaving 10 bases between. The length of the CDR3 is 13 residues. The CDR3 region has the DNA TGTGCCAGTAGTACCCAAACTAGCACTGAAGCTTTCTTT. Translating it yields CASSTQTSTEAFF. Full variable domain (outside the CDR3, taken from reference TRBV19 and TRBJ1-1): DGGITQSPKYLFRKEGQNVTLSCEQNLNHDAMYWYRQDPGQGLRLIYYSQIVNDFQKGDIAEGYSVSREKKESFPLTVTSAQKNPTAFYLCASSTQTSTEAFFGQGTRLTVV.

This sequence joins TRBV28 and TRBJ1-1; D is undetermined. The germline V gene encodes CDR1 MDHEN and CDR2 SYDVKM. V was shortened by 5 bases and J by 1 base, with 11 bases between the two germline ends. CDR3 length: 14 residues. CDR3 bases: TGTGCCAGCAGTATAAAGCAGACGAACACTGAAGCTTTCTTT. Encoded protein: CASSIKQTNTEAFF.

This clone was observed a handful of times. This chain uses TRBV2 with TRBJ2-7; D is perhaps TRBD1 or TRBD2 (5 bases each). There are 15 residues in the CDR3. The germline V and J ends were trimmed by 7 bases and 5 bases, with 21 bases remaining between them. CDR1 is SNHLY and CDR2 is FYNNEI in the germline V gene. The CDR3 loop is CASTSDPPGANEQYF. The CDR3 region has the DNA TGTGCCAGCACTTCAGACCCTCCCGGGGCAAACGAGCAGTACTTC.

This clone was seen more than once but under ten times. The chain has TRBV5-6 and TRBJ2-3, with D perhaps matching TRBD2 (7 bases). The CDR3 has 14 residues. Germline values: CDR1 SGHDT, CDR2 YYEEEE. Trimming removed 4 bases from V and 2 bases from J, with 11 bases in between. The CDR3 sequence is CASSDGGHTDTQYF. CDR3 sequence (DNA): TGTGCCAGCAGCGACGGGGGGCACACAGATACGCAGTATTTT.

The chain carries TRBV5-1 and TRBJ2-5, with no clear D. Trimming removed 7 bases at V and 5 bases at J, with 15 bases between. Per the germline V gene, CDR1 is SGHRS and CDR2 is YFSETQ. The CDR3 loop spans 13 amino acids. Here the CDR3 reads CASSSSASETQYF. For the CDR3, the DNA is TGCGCCAGCTCCTCTAGTGCCTCGGAGACCCAGTACTTC.

The rearrangement joins TRBV14 to TRBJ2-1; 9 bases are a match to TRBD1. Germline V gene lookup returns CDR1 SGHDN and CDR2 FVKESK. The CDR3 runs to 17 residues. After removal of 3 bases from V and 3 bases from J, the junction contained 9 bases not matched to a gene. CDR3 sequence (DNA): TGTGCCAGCAGCCAGGGGATCCGGGGACAGGGCTACAATGAGCAGTTCTTC. It is translated as CASSQGIRGQGYNEQFF.

The sample holds a few counts of this clone. V gene TRBV23-1 combines with J gene TRBJ1-4; tentative D call: TRBD1 (6 bases). TRBV23-1 is flagged as an ORF with uncertain function. CDR3 length: 17 amino acids. V was clipped by 0 bases and J by 17 bases, with 28 bases between them. The CDR3 DNA reads TGCGCCAGCAGTCAATCAGGGTCGACAGGACTAGAGGAGAACTGTTTTTTT. Amino acid sequence: CASSQSGSTGLEENCFF.

The V and J genes are TRBV6-4 and TRBJ2-2, with no clear D. CDR3 length equals 14 residues. Between the trimmed V and J ends, which lost 3 bases and 1 base, there was a span of 6 bases. Germline CDR1 and CDR2: MRHNA and SNTAGT. CDR3 sequence reads: CASSDLGNTGELFF. The CDR3 DNA reads TGTGCCAGCAGTGATTTAGGGAACACCGGGGAGCTGTTTTTT.